The clone carrying this T cell receptor (beta chain) was found a few times. As yet, its antigen is unknown. Expressed TCRB transcripts were sequenced, since all the RNA that had been isolated was reverse transcribed. Assay used: immunoSEQ multiplex PCR; TCRdb lists only in-frame clones, some missing. The table has hundreds of thousands of clones, 14% seen once; the top ten hold more than 6.5%. This specimen comes from a study of beta chain features in type 1 diabetes. Study at large: Healthy donors resembled patients in age, gender and cell yields. Across all samples, some 98 million sorted cells were examined.

Study findings and constraints: Whether HLA type influences TCRB rearrangement remained unresolved here.

Every participating donor gave one draw, a heparinised blood sample averaging roughly 100 mL. The CDR3 totals 13 residues. Germline V CDR1 and CDR2: SGDLS, YYNGEE. V dropped 0 bases and J dropped 5; count of bases not matched to a gene: 0. The TCR sequence derives from a man aged 30 to 45 in good health. This chain links TRBV9 with TRBJ1-1; 8 bases map to TRBD1. The sequencing sample was made of central memory CD4+ T cells from blood. For the CDR3, the DNA is TGTGCCAGCAGCGTAGGGGACAGGACTGAAGCTTTCTTT. Translation: CASSVGDRTEAFF.